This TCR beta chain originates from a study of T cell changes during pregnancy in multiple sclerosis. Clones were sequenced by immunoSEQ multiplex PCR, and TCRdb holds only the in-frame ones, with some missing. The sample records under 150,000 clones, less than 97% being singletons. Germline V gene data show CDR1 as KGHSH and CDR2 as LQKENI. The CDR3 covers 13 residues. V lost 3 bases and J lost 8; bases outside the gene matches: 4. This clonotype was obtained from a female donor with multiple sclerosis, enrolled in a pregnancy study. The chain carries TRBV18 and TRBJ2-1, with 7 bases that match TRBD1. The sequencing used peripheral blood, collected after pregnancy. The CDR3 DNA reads TGTGCCAGCTCACCGTCAGGGGGAGATGAGCAGTTCTTC. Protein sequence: CASSPSGGDEQFF.